The 14 T cell receptor beta chains below come from one sample, sequenced in a study of cytomegalovirus exposure and HLA in healthy donors. TCRdb keeps only in-frame clones here, not all; method: immunoSEQ multiplex PCR. The sample shows hundreds of thousands of clones, around 91% of them seen only once. Specimen: PBMCs. The source of these receptors is a woman aged 25 to 39 in good health and CMV-seronegative.

The genes are TRBV28 and TRBJ2-7; D is uncertain. V lost 2 bases and J 6 bases, leaving 17 bases between the germline ends. There are 15 residues in the CDR3. Germline lookup yields CDR1 MDHEN and CDR2 SYDVKM. Written as DNA, the CDR3 is TGTGCCAGCAGTTTAGGGTTCTCCCTAGAAGGCGAGCAGTACTTC. Translation gives CASSLGFSLEGEQYF.

The rearrangement links TRBV10-3 to TRBJ2-7; a possible D gene is TRBD1 (5 bases). Germline values: CDR1 ENHRY, CDR2 SYGVKD. The CDR3 consists of 13 residues. V lost 4 bases to trimming and J lost 6 bases, with 13 bases between them. The CDR3 DNA reads TGTGCCATCAGTGTCACGGACATTGGCGAGCAGTACTTC. Amino acids: CAISVTDIGEQYF.

The J gene is TRBJ2-7, the V gene TRBV2; D may be TRBD1 or TRBD2 (5 bases each). Germline loops: CDR1 SNHLY, CDR2 FYNNEI. Trimming stripped 4 bases from V and 5 bases from J, with 12 bases between. This CDR3 spans 13 amino acids. The CDR3: CASSAGRDHEQYF. CDR3 bases: TGTGCCAGCAGTGCTGGCAGGGACCACGAGCAGTACTTC.

The chain uses TRBV11-3 and TRBJ2-1, with a tentative D call TRBD2 (5 bases). The CDR3 has 13 amino acids. Germline CDR1 SGHNT, CDR2 YENEEA. Trimming cost V 1 base and J 10 bases, with 11 bases left between them. The CDR3 spells CASSLGLAREQFF. CDR3 in DNA: TGTGCCAGCAGCTTAGGGCTAGCCAGGGAGCAGTTCTTC.

The chain recombines TRBV28 with TRBJ1-1, with unresolved D. Deletions cut 1 base from V and 5 bases from J, with 14 bases between. The CDR3 contains 15 residues. CDR1 and CDR2 (germline): MDHEN, SYDVKM. The CDR3 here is CASSLLANGGTEAFF. Written as DNA, the CDR3 is TGTGCCAGCAGTTTATTGGCCAACGGCGGGACTGAAGCTTTCTTT.

The CDR3 spells CASSNSGYGYTF. The DNA of the CDR3 is TGTGCCAGTAGTAATTCGGGCTATGGCTACACCTTC. This rearrangement joins TRBV19 to TRBJ1-2; D ambiguous. The V end lost 4 bases, the J end lost 4 bases, and 7 bases lay between the germline ends. The CDR3 covers 12 residues. CDR1 is LNHDA and CDR2 is SQIVND in the germline V gene (reference sequence).

The genes are TRBV14 and TRBJ2-5; 9 bases map to TRBD1. The CDR3 is 14 amino acids. Germline-derived CDR1 and CDR2 are SGHDN and FVKESK. V dropped 4 bases and J dropped 4; count of bases not matched to a gene: 4. The CDR3 nucleotides are TGTGCCAGCAGCCCACTGACAGGGGGAGAGACCCAGTACTTC. Protein sequence: CASSPLTGGETQYF.

The chain uses TRBV14 and TRBJ2-1, with a possible D match to TRBD1 (6 bases). The CDR3 length is 14 residues. Trimming stripped 6 bases from V and 6 bases from J, with 15 bases between. Germline assignment: CDR1 SGHDN and CDR2 FVKESK. DNA of the CDR3: TGTGCCAGCAGTTACTGGGGGCGGCTCAATGAGCAGTTCTTC. Its translation: CASSYWGRLNEQFF.

The chain uses TRBV7-9 and TRBJ1-4; the D is unclear. CDR1 SEHNR and CDR2 FQNEAQ come from the germline V gene (reference sequence). The CDR3 has 18 residues. Trimming removed 0 bases at V and 2 bases at J, with 16 bases between. CDR3 region: CASSLAQSGDGTNEKLFF. The CDR3 DNA is TGTGCCAGCAGCTTAGCGCAATCCGGGGATGGTACTAATGAAAAACTGTTTTTT.

This clone was seen only a few times. V usage is TRBV6-6 and J usage is TRBJ1-2, with D unresolved. The CDR3 consists of 13 residues. Germline V gives CDR1 MNHNY, CDR2 SVGAGI (reference sequence). With 5 bases removed from V and 1 base from J, the gap between germline ends came to 8 bases. CDR3 sequence: CASSPTVNYGYTF. The DNA of the CDR3 is TGTGCCAGCAGTCCGACGGTTAACTATGGCTACACCTTC.

The J gene is TRBJ1-5, the V gene TRBV28, with 7 nucleotides matching TRBD1. CDR3 size: 19 residues. V dropped 4 bases and J dropped 2; count of bases not matched to a gene: 17. Germline CDR1 reads MDHEN; CDR2 reads SYDVKM. The CDR3 DNA sequence: TGTGCCAGCAGTTCCCCGGCCTCTCAGGGGGTGGTAGGCAATCAGCCCCAGCATTTT. This sequence encodes CASSSPASQGVVGNQPQHF.

The V and J genes are TRBV5-1 and TRBJ2-3, with 7 bases lining up with TRBD2. Germline-derived CDR1 and CDR2 are SGHRS and YFSETQ. V shed 0 bases and J 7 bases; nucleotides not matched to a gene: 5. This CDR3 contains 14 residues. CDR3 residues: CASSLGGSTNTQYF. The CDR3 nucleotides are TGCGCCAGCAGCTTGGGCGGGAGTACGAATACGCAGTATTTT. The full variable domain, with the rest looked up from reference TRBV5-1 and TRBJ2-3, is KAGVTQTPRYLIKTRGQQVTLSCSPISGHRSVSWYQQTPGQGLQFLFEYFSETQRNKGNFPGRFSGRQFSNSRSEMNVSTLELGDSALYLCASSLGGSTNTQYFGPGTRLTVL.

This clone occurred once. The chain has TRBV19 and TRBJ2-7, with 11 bases that match TRBD2. This CDR3 spans 14 amino acids. J gave up 0 bases and V 9 bases, and 4 bases lay outside the gene matches. CDR1 LNHDA and CDR2 SQIVND come from the germline V gene (reference sequence). The CDR3 sequence: CASKTSGTSYEQYF. CDR3 nucleotide sequence: TGTGCCAGCAAGACTAGCGGGACCTCCTACGAGCAGTACTTC.

The sample holds a few counts of this clone. The chain recombines TRBV4-1 with TRBJ2-7; TRBD1 matches 7 bases. V shed 3 bases and J 2 bases; nucleotides not matched to a gene: 4. Germline V gene sequence: CDR1 MGHRA, CDR2 YSYEKL. The CDR3 runs 14 residues. CDR3 residues: CASSQRQGPYEQYF. CDR3 bases: TGCGCCAGCAGCCAGCGACAGGGTCCCTACGAGCAGTACTTC.